Sequencing of this T cell receptor (beta chain) was carried out in a study of cytomegalovirus exposure and HLA in healthy donors. Study-level findings and limits: Later work associated 17,000 or so TCR beta sequences with HLA alleles at 0.05 false discovery rate.

Remarks on this clone: Antigen: not known.

In the PCR, 60 Vbeta and 13 Jbeta primers were used. Using immunoSEQ multiplex PCR, the repertoire was profiled, and TCRdb retains in-frame clones only, with some absent. The sample lists about 200,000 clones; roughly 77% were seen once. Donors were nominally healthy when sampled, though unrecorded immune exposures were likely. The sequencing input was PBMCs. The clonotype was recovered from a male donor in good health and CMV-seropositive.

The CDR3 region has the DNA TGTGCCATCAGTGGTATGGGTGGAGACACAGATACGCAGTATTTT. This gives the protein CAISGMGGDTDTQYF. The V and J genes are TRBV10-3 and TRBJ2-3; D is unclear. Per germline, CDR1 ENHRY and CDR2 SYGVKD. The ends were cut back, 4 bases at V and 2 bases at J, with 13 bases in the middle. CDR3 size: 15 residues.